One sample yielded the 8 T cell receptor beta chains listed below, sequenced in a study of shared clonotypes between healthy human individuals. Repertoires were generated with immunoSEQ multiplex PCR, while TCRdb's copy carries only in-frame clones and drops some. This sample yields over a million clones, of which around 97% are seen a single time; over 1% belongs to the top ten. The sample taken for sequencing was naive CD4+ T cells sorted from blood. Subset described: CD45RA+ positively selected. These receptor sequences come from a man aged 25-45 years in good health.

The V gene is TRBV7-8, the J gene TRBJ2-1; TRBD2 agrees at 8 bases. V lost 5 bases and J lost 8; bases outside the gene matches: 5. The CDR3 is 13 residues long. CDR1 SGHVS and CDR2 FQNEAQ come from the germline V gene. The CDR3 loop is CASSPGTRHEQFF. CDR3 bases: TGTGCCAGCAGCCCAGGGACTAGGCATGAGCAGTTCTTC. The full variable domain, its missing parts supplied by reference TRBV7-8 and TRBJ2-1, is GAGVSQSPRYKVAKRGQDVALRCDPISGHVSLFWYQQALGQGPEFLTYFQNEAQLDKSGLPSDRFFAERPEGSVSTLKIQRTQQEDSAVYLCASSPGTRHEQFFGPGTRLTVL.

J is TRBJ2-5 and V is TRBV7-7; TRBD2 matches 12 bases. Looked up from germline, CDR1 is SSHAT and CDR2 is FNYEAQ (reference sequence). The CDR3 is 16 residues long. V lost 8 bases, J lost 5 bases, and 12 bases stayed unmatched. DNA of the CDR3: TGTGCCAGCGGATCTAGCGGGAGGGCCGGAAGGGAGACCCAGTACTTC. It yields the protein CASGSSGRAGRETQYF. Supplemented by reference TRBV7-7 and TRBJ2-5, the full variable domain reads GAGVSQSPRYKVTKRGQDVTLRCDPISSHATLYWYQQALGQGPEFLTYFNYEAQPDKSGLPSDRFSAERPEGSISTLTIQRTEQRDSAMYRCASGSSGRAGRETQYFGPGTRLLVL.

The rearrangement links TRBV11-3 to TRBJ2-7; perhaps TRBD2 as D (6 bases). The length of the CDR3 is 16 residues. Trimming left V 6 bases short and J 4 bases short, with 22 bases between. CDR1 and CDR2 from the germline V gene are SGHNT and YENEEA. This chain's CDR3 is CASRRLVGPFRYEQYF. CDR3 bases: TGTGCCAGCAGAAGACTAGTGGGTCCCTTTAGGTACGAGCAGTACTTC.

V usage is TRBV11-2 and J usage is TRBJ2-3; D uncertain. This CDR3 is built from 14 residues. The V gene lost 2 bases and the J gene lost 5 bases, with 11 bases spanning the gap. Germline V gene data show CDR1 as SGHAT and CDR2 as FQNNGV. CDR3: CASSLFYSVDTQYF. The CDR3 DNA follows: TGTGCCAGCAGCTTATTTTATTCGGTAGATACGCAGTATTTT.

The V and J genes are TRBV9 and TRBJ2-5; 8 nucleotides align to TRBD2. Germline CDR1 SGDLS, CDR2 YYNGEE. The CDR3 runs to 15 residues. V lost 6 bases to trimming and J lost 5 bases; unmatched junction nucleotides: 12. The CDR3 DNA is TGTGCCAGCACCTCTTCGGGGGGGCTGGATGAGACCCAGTACTTC. Translating gives CASTSSGGLDETQYF.

The chain carries TRBV10-1 and TRBJ2-3; no clear D gene. Per the germline V gene, CDR1 is WNHNN and CDR2 is SYGVQD (reference sequence). The V end lost 6 bases, the J end lost 3 bases, and 10 bases lay between the germline ends. The CDR3 runs 13 residues. The CDR3 nucleotides read TGCGCCAGCAGCCCCCAACCAACAGATACGCAGTATTTT. Protein product: CASSPQPTDTQYF.

The chain recombines TRBV2 with TRBJ1-4; TRBD1 is a possible D gene (6 bases). Germline V gives CDR1 SNHLY, CDR2 FYNNEI. There are 12 residues in the CDR3. Between the trimmed V and J ends, which lost 7 bases and 10 bases, there was a span of 13 bases. The DNA of the CDR3 is TGTGCCAGCATCGGGGGCAGGGCAAAACTGTTTTTT. This sequence encodes CASIGGRAKLFF.

This rearrangement joins TRBV11-2 to TRBJ2-1; TRBD1 matches at 9 bases. The CDR3 is 12 amino acids. The germline CDR1 and CDR2 sequences are SGHAT and FQNNGV. Losses at the gene ends were 5 bases for V and 9 bases for J; bases not matched to a gene: 2. The CDR3 protein is CASSRTGVEQFF. Written as DNA, the CDR3 is TGTGCCAGCAGCCGGACAGGGGTTGAGCAGTTCTTC.